The present T cell receptor (beta chain) was sequenced within a study of cytomegalovirus exposure and HLA in healthy donors. As for the study in general: The same platform was used for the 100 to 150 validation repertoires as for the 666 first-cohort repertoires, as reported in a later analysis. Study-level findings and limits: A few CMV-associated chains proved CMV antigen-specific in vitro. The listing of 160 or so TCR beta chains classed them as cytomegalovirus-associated. Reportedly, cytomegalovirus status was diagnosed with high sensitivity and specificity.

TCRdb's table, derived via immunoSEQ multiplex PCR, lists solely in-frame clones and lacks some. This sample has approximately 130,000 clones; more than 70% occur once, and the top ten carry 2.1%. A word on this clone: Its cognate antigen is unknown.

Sequenced material: PBMCs. This sequence originates from a woman under 40 in good health and CMV-seronegative.

CDR3 coding DNA: TGTGCCAGCAGCTTAGGTGACGCTAGCGGGGGGGCCGTCTCCCAAACCGGGGAGCTGTTTTTT. Its translation is CASSLGDASGGAVSQTGELFF. The chain couples TRBV7-8 to TRBJ2-2; 12 bases match TRBD2. The CDR3 covers 21 residues. Germline values: CDR1 SGHVS, CDR2 FQNEAQ. V lost 1 base to trimming and J lost 5 bases; unmatched junction nucleotides: 17.